These 12 T cell receptor beta chains came from one sample sequenced in a study of monozygotic twins with inflammatory bowel disease (dated by TCRdb to between 2018 and 2021). To prepare the library, 5' RACE was applied. TCRdb lists the instrument as Illumina HiSeq 2500. Through TCRdb reprocessing, the reads give one entry per CDR3 protein sequence; DNA is omitted. Per the sample table, the count is about 160,000 distinct CDR3 sequences. The ten largest clonotypes hold approximately 2.4% of the sample. Material: blood. These receptors all come from a human donor with ulcerative colitis or Crohn's disease, or a healthy co-twin of an affected twin (not recorded which).

The rearrangement uses TRBV20-1 and TRBJ1-4. There are 17 residues in the CDR3. The germline V gene has CDR1 DFQATT and CDR2 SNEGSKA (reference sequence). The CDR3 reads CSARDWEGTATNEKLFF.

V usage is TRBV5-1 and J usage is TRBJ2-7. Germline-derived CDR1 and CDR2 are SGHRS and YFSETQ. The CDR3 covers 14 residues. CDR3: CASSLDSSSGEQYF.

The V and J genes are TRBV20-1 and TRBJ2-3; TCRdb's assignment of TRBD2 cannot be checked, as there is no DNA. This CDR3 has 17 residues. Germline V gene sequence: CDR1 DFQATT, CDR2 SNEGSKA (reference sequence). CDR3 in amino acids: CSAKTTPLAGNTDTQYF.

The rearrangement uses TRBV18 and TRBJ2-1; with no DNA, the TCRdb D assignment of TRBD2 cannot be verified. From germline, CDR1 is KGHSH and CDR2 LQKENI. There are 14 residues in the CDR3. CDR3 loop: CASSPGLAGVEQFF. The complete variable domain, with remaining parts taken from reference TRBV18 and TRBJ2-1, reads NAGVMQNPRHLVRRRGQEARLRCSPMKGHSHVYWYRQLPEEGLKFMVYLQKENIIDESGMPKERFSAEFPKEGPSILRIQQVVRGDSAAYFCASSPGLAGVEQFFGPGTRLTVL.

The genes are TRBV18 and TRBJ2-7; without DNA, the TCRdb call of TRBD1 cannot be checked. The V gene's germline CDR1 is KGHSH and CDR2 LQKENI. This CDR3 spans 16 amino acids. The CDR3 reads CASSPNRPRSSYEQYF.

The rearrangement uses TRBV7-9 and TRBJ2-2; TCRdb returns TRBD1, unconfirmable since there is no DNA. CDR3 size: 15 residues. Germline-derived CDR1 and CDR2 are SEHNR and FQNEAQ (reference sequence). The CDR3 sequence: CASRLTGANTGELFF.

The chain employs TRBV18 and TRBJ1-2. CDR3 length: 13 residues. CDR1 and CDR2 from the germline V gene are KGHSH and LQKENI. The CDR3 sequence: CASSAETNYGYTF.

V gene TRBV20-1 combines with J gene TRBJ2-7. This CDR3 has 14 amino acids. CDR1 DFQATT and CDR2 SNEGSKA come from the germline V gene (reference sequence). CDR3 protein: CSARDRGQRYEQYF.

This chain joins TRBV24-1 and TRBJ2-2. Germline-derived CDR1 and CDR2 are KGHDR and SFDVKD. CDR3 length equals 14 residues. CDR3 in amino acids: CATSEATNTGELFF.

The V and J genes are TRBV7-2 and TRBJ2-1; the D call from TCRdb, TRBD1, cannot be confirmed without DNA. CDR3 length: 13 residues. The germline V gene has CDR1 SGHTA and CDR2 FQGNSA. CDR3 residues: CASSFRGGNEQFF.

The chain combines TRBV19 with TRBJ1-4; TCRdb's D call, TRBD1, is unchecked because there is no DNA. CDR1 is LNHDA, CDR2 SQIVND, per germline (reference sequence). The length of the CDR3 is 15 residues. CDR3: CASSDQGPTNEKLFF.

The chain joins TRBV4-3 to TRBJ1-4. Looked up from germline, CDR1 is LGHNA and CDR2 is YSLEER. CDR3 length: 14 residues. CDR3: CASSQEWQPEKLFF.